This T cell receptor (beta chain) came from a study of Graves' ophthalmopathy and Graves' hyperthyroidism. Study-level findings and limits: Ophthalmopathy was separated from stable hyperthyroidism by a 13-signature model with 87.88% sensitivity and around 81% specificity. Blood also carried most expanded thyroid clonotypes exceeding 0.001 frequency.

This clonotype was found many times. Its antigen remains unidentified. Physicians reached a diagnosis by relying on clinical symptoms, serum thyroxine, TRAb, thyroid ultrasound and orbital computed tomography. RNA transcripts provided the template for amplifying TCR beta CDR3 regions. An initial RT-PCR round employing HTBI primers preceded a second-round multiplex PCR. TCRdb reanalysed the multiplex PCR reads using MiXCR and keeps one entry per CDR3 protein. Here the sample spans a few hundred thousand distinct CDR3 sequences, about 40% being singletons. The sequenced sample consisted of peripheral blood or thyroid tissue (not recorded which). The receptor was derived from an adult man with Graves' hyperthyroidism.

The CDR3 region has the DNA TGTGCCAGCAGCCAAGAGGGGTGGGACCACGAGCAGTACTTC. Encoded protein: CASSQEGWDHEQYF. The chain employs TRBV4-2 and TRBJ2-7; D is possibly TRBD1 or TRBD2 (5 bases each). The CDR3 contains 14 residues. Germline V gene lookup returns CDR1 LGHNA and CDR2 YNFKEQ. The V and J ends lost 0 bases and 5 bases respectively, with 11 bases between them.